In this sample, the clone carrying this T cell receptor beta chain turned up a few times. This specimen comes from a study of blood T cell repertoires in COVID-19. Authors' methods: Quantification of nucleated cells was approximated via reference gene primer amplification. Sequencing used immunoSEQ multiplex PCR; TCRdb keeps in-frame clones, though not all of them. The V and J calls and the clone size are those of that table, but D and trimming were determined from the DNA. Of about 120,000 clones in the sample, 65% to 90% were seen once. CDR1 and CDR2 (germline): MGHRA, YSYEKL. This CDR3 comprises 16 residues. V was cut by 4 bases and J by 0 bases, with 13 bases left in between.

The material sequenced was peripheral blood. V and J are TRBV4-1 and TRBJ1-5; tentative D call: TRBD1 (6 bases). The source of this sequence is a human donor in a cohort sampled during active COVID-19. The CDR3 region is CASSPGQLYSNQPQHF. The CDR3 DNA is TGCGCCAGCAGCCCAGGACAGTTGTATAGCAATCAGCCCCAGCATTTT.